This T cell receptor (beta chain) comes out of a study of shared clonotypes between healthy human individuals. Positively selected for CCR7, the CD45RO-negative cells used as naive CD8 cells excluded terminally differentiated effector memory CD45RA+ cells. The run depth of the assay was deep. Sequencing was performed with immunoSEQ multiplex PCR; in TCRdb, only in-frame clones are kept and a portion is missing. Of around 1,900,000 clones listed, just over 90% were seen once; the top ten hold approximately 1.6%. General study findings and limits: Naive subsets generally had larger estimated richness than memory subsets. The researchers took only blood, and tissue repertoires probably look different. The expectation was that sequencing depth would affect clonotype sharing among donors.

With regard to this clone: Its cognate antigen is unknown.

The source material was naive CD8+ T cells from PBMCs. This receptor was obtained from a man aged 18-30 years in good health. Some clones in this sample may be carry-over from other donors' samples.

The CDR3 nucleotides read TGTGCCAGCAGCTTATGGTCTCGGCAAGCCGGGGAGCTGTTTTTT. Its protein is CASSLWSRQAGELFF. The chain combines TRBV7-2 with TRBJ2-2, with no clear D. Germline lookup yields CDR1 SGHTA and CDR2 FQGNSA. The CDR3 is 15 amino acids. The V end lost 2 bases, the J end lost 6 bases, and 13 bases lay between the germline ends.